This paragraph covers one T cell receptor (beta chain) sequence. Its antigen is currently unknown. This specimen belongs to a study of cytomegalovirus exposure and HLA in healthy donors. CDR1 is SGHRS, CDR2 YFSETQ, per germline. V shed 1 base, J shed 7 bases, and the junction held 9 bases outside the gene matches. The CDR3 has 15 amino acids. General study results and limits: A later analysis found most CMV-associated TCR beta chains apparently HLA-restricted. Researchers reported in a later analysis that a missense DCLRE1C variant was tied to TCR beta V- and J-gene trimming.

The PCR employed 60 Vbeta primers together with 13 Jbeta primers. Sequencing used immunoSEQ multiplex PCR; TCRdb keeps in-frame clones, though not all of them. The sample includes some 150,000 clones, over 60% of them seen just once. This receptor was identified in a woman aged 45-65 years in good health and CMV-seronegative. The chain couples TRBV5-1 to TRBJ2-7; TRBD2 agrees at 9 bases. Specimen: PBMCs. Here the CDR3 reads CASSLRGGGAEEQYF. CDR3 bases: TGCGCCAGCAGCTTGCGTGGCGGGGGGGCGGAGGAGCAGTACTTC.